The 13 T cell receptor beta chains given below trace back to one sample, sequenced in a study of blood T cell repertoires in COVID-19. Sequencing used immunoSEQ multiplex PCR; TCRdb keeps in-frame clones, though not all of them. The repertoire holds around 99,000 clones, approximately 84% seen once, with about 4% in the top ten. Sample: peripheral blood. These receptors came from a human donor in a cohort sampled during active COVID-19.

The chain has TRBV7-8 and TRBJ2-7; 12 bases map to TRBD2. In germline, CDR1 is SGHVS, CDR2 FQNEAQ. Trimming cost V 6 bases and J 7 bases; bases outside gene matches: 10. The length of the CDR3 is 15 residues. CDR3 bases: TGTGCCAGCAGGCGAACCTCTAGCGGGAGGGGGGAGCAGTACTTC. This translates into CASRRTSSGRGEQYF.

This sequence joins TRBV28 and TRBJ1-2; tentative D call: TRBD1 (5 bases). Germline V gives CDR1 MDHEN, CDR2 SYDVKM. The CDR3 consists of 14 residues. Trimming took 7 bases from V and 8 from J, leaving 20 bases between them. The CDR3 here is CASTRGREGNGYTF. CDR3 bases: TGTGCCAGCACAAGGGGAAGGGAGGGAAACGGCTACACCTTC.

The J gene is TRBJ1-1, the V gene TRBV18, with a tentative D call TRBD1 (5 bases). Trimming cost V 0 bases and J 4 bases, with 12 bases left between them. The CDR3 runs 15 residues. CDR1 and CDR2 (germline): KGHSH, LQKENI. The chain's CDR3 is CASSPPAGRGTEAFF. The CDR3 DNA reads TGTGCCAGCTCACCACCGGCGGGAAGGGGCACTGAAGCTTTCTTT.

The rearrangement joins TRBV6-5 to TRBJ2-2; tentatively, D is TRBD1 or TRBD2 (6 bases each). The germline V gene has CDR1 MNHEY and CDR2 SVGAGI. With 6 bases removed from V and 0 bases from J, the gap between germline ends came to 14 bases. The CDR3 length is 16 residues. CDR3 nucleotides: TGTGCCAGCAGGTACAGGGACTCCTCGAACACCGGGGAGCTGTTTTTT. Residues: CASRYRDSSNTGELFF.

V usage is TRBV3-1 (or the pseudogene TRBV3-2) and J usage is TRBJ2-1; TRBD2 matches 9 bases. Germline V lookup: CDR1 LGHDT, CDR2 YNNKEL (reference sequence). Unmatched junction bases numbered 1, after V lost 0 bases and J lost 4 bases. This CDR3 is 15 amino acids long. The CDR3 is CASSQDGLAYNEQFF. The DNA for the CDR3 is TGTGCCAGCAGCCAAGATGGACTAGCGTACAATGAGCAGTTCTTC.

The V gene is TRBV6-2 or TRBV6-3, the J gene TRBJ1-2; possible D gene TRBD1, 6 bases. The V and J ends lost 2 bases and 6 bases respectively, with 13 bases between them. This CDR3 spans 14 amino acids. Germline CDR1 MNHEY, CDR2 SVGEGT. In DNA, the CDR3 is TGTGCCAGCAGTTACCCGGGACACAGGAATGGCTACACCTTC. Translating gives CASSYPGHRNGYTF.

The chain couples TRBV10-2 to TRBJ2-4, with TRBD2 matching over 15 bases. CDR3 length equals 18 residues. The V gene end was trimmed by 4 bases and the J gene end by 3 bases; junction bases not matched to a gene: 7. Germline V lookup: CDR1 WSHSY, CDR2 SAAADI. The CDR3 DNA follows: TGCGCCAGCAGTGGGAGGACTAGCGGGAGGGTTGACAAAAACATTCAGTACTTC. It encodes CASSGRTSGRVDKNIQYF.

The chain combines TRBV6-1 with TRBJ2-3; 7 bases line up with TRBD1. This CDR3 has 15 amino acids. V shed 3 bases, J shed 1 base, and the junction held 4 bases outside the gene matches. The germline CDR1 and CDR2 sequences are MNHNS and SASEGT. CDR3 protein: CASSDLGGGTDTQYF. In nucleotides, the CDR3 is TGTGCCAGCAGTGACCTAGGGGGCGGCACAGATACGCAGTATTTT.

The rearrangement uses TRBV5-1 and TRBJ2-5, with a possible D match to TRBD1 (7 bases). The length of the CDR3 is 13 residues. Germline CDR1 SGHRS, CDR2 YFSETQ. Trimming took off 4 bases at V and 2 bases at J, with 9 bases between the two ends. In DNA, the CDR3 is TGCGCCAGCAGCGCGGGACAGCAAGAGACCCAGTACTTC. It codes for CASSAGQQETQYF.

The chain carries TRBV7-2 and TRBJ1-5; D not certain. Deletions cut 1 base from V and 0 bases from J, with 7 bases between. The CDR3 is 15 residues long. Germline CDR1 and CDR2: SGHTA and FQGNSA. The CDR3 DNA reads TGTGCCAGCAGCTTAGGAGAATATAGCAATCAGCCCCAGCATTTT. Its protein product is CASSLGEYSNQPQHF.

This clone was detected a few times. The V call is TRBV28, the J call TRBJ2-5; 11 bases match TRBD1. The V gene's germline CDR1 is MDHEN and CDR2 SYDVKM. The CDR3 contains 15 residues. Trimming cost V 6 bases and J 4 bases; bases outside gene matches: 7. The CDR3 DNA follows: TGTGCCAGCAGCGATGGACAGGGGGCACGAGAGACCCAGTACTTC. This gives the protein CASSDGQGARETQYF.

This clone was observed a single time. The V and J genes are TRBV5-4 and TRBJ2-1; 10 nucleotides match TRBD2. The ends lost 4 bases at V and 6 bases at J; junction bases unmatched: 4. Germline V gene data show CDR1 as SGHNT and CDR2 as YYREEE (reference sequence). The CDR3 covers 14 residues. In DNA form, the CDR3 reads TGTGCCAGCAGCCCCGGGACTAGCGTCAATGAGCAGTTCTTC. Protein product: CASSPGTSVNEQFF.

This clone has just one count. V gene TRBV21-1 combines with J gene TRBJ2-5; the D call TRBD2 from the table was never checked on the DNA. TRBV21-1 is flagged as a pseudogene. There are 17 residues in the CDR3. CDR3 loop: CASSKDGETGDPETQYF. The CDR3 DNA reads TGTGCCAGCAGCAAAGATGGGGAGACGGGGGATCCAGAGACCCAGTACTTC.